This T cell receptor beta chain derives from a study of T cells in localized non-small cell lung cancer. V was clipped by 1 base and J by 3 bases, with 18 bases between them. The CDR3 is 17 residues long. Germline V gene lookup returns CDR1 SGHVS and CDR2 FQNEAQ. Produced via immunoSEQ multiplex PCR; TCRdb's table is partial and in-frame only. Here the sample spans 25,000 to 30,000 clones, 91% being singletons. The sequenced sample was peripheral blood, obtained before any cancer treatment. The clonotype was recovered from a female donor older than 55 with stage I lung adenocarcinoma. This chain connects TRBV7-8 to TRBJ1-2; the D gene is possibly TRBD1 (5 bases). The CDR3 coding sequence is TGTGCCAGCAGCTTAGACTCCCGCAGGGTTACGCACTATGGCTACACCTTC. Its protein product is CASSLDSRRVTHYGYTF.